This TCR beta chain was captured by sequencing in a study of blood T cell repertoires in COVID-19. About the research overall: Specimens from acute and convalescent COVID-19 originated in the United States, Italy and Spain.

The germline V gene has CDR1 SGHRS and CDR2 YFSETQ. The CDR3 totals 17 residues. J gave up 0 bases and V 2 bases, and 10 bases lay outside the gene matches. Clones were read by immunoSEQ multiplex PCR, and TCRdb kept only the in-frame ones, dropping some. The table records around 64,000 clones, around 86% of them present only once. This sequence was found in a woman aged 18-30 years with acute or convalescent COVID-19. The chain couples TRBV5-1 to TRBJ1-1, with TRBD1 identical over 7 bases. Sequenced: peripheral blood. CDR3 nucleotides: TGCGCCAGCAGCTTAATAAACTCCGGGACAGTGAACACTGAAGCTTTCTTT. It codes for CASSLINSGTVNTEAFF. The whole variable domain, filled in from reference TRBV5-1 and TRBJ1-1, reads KAGVTQTPRYLIKTRGQQVTLSCSPISGHRSVSWYQQTPGQGLQFLFEYFSETQRNKGNFPGRFSGRQFSNSRSEMNVSTLELGDSALYLCASSLINSGTVNTEAFFGQGTRLTVV.